The 19 T cell receptor beta chains presented below share a single source sample, sequenced in a study of T-cell reconstitution after alpha-beta-depleted transplantation in children. For TCRbeta, the library was prepared with unique molecular identifiers. TCRdb reprocessed the PCR reads via MiXCR and lists one record per CDR3 protein. The table shows about 540,000 distinct CDR3 sequences, with 27% occurring only once. Source: PBMCs, taken before TCRalphabeta/CD19-depleted stem cell transplant. These receptor sequences come from a boy younger than two with Wiskott-Aldrich syndrome, due to receive a stem cell transplant.

This rearrangement joins TRBV20-1 to TRBJ1-6; D is ambiguous. Between the trimmed V and J ends, which lost 3 bases and 10 bases, there was a span of 13 bases. Per germline, CDR1 DFQATT and CDR2 SNEGSKA (reference sequence). The CDR3 is 13 amino acids. CDR3 bases: TGCAGTGCTAGTGGCAAGTTAAGATCACCCCTCCACTTT. Its translation: CSASGKLRSPLHF.

This clonotype has more than one count but fewer than ten. One end of the junction fails to match germline, which may point to a read error. The chain couples TRBV12-3 or TRBV12-4 to TRBJ1-5, with D tentatively TRBD1 (6 bases). The CDR3 spans 13 residues. The CDR3 DNA follows: TGTGCCAGTAGTTCTCAGGGGAATCAGCCCCAGCATTTT. As protein: CASSSQGNQPQHF.

The chain links TRBV20-1 to TRBJ2-5, with TRBD2 as a possible D gene (5 bases). This CDR3 comprises 16 residues. V lost 1 base, J lost 5 bases, and 20 bases lay in between. Per the germline V gene, CDR1 is DFQATT and CDR2 is SNEGSKA (reference sequence). This chain's CDR3 is CSARGAGRRRGETQYF. The CDR3 DNA reads as TGCAGTGCTAGAGGGGCGGGCAGGCGGCGCGGTGAGACCCAGTACTTC.

The genes are TRBV28 and TRBJ1-1; 7 bases line up with TRBD1. The germline V gene has CDR1 MDHEN and CDR2 SYDVKM. V shed 6 bases, J shed 1 base, and the junction held 5 bases outside the gene matches. The CDR3 loop spans 14 amino acids. The CDR3 reads CASRQQGTNTEAFF. CDR3 DNA sequence: TGTGCCAGCAGGCAACAGGGGACGAACACTGAAGCTTTCTTT.

This clonotype was picked up a small number of times. The V and J genes are TRBV7-2 and TRBJ2-4, with D uncertain. Germline CDR1 reads SGHTA; CDR2 reads FQGNSA. The CDR3 spans 14 residues. The V end was cut by 2 bases, the J end by 0 bases, with 5 bases between. CDR3 nucleotide sequence: TGTGCCAGCAGCTTACTACTAGCCAAAAACATTCAGTACTTC. Its protein is CASSLLLAKNIQYF. Based on the CDR3 plus reference TRBV7-2 and TRBJ2-4, the full variable domain is GAGVSQSPSNKVTEKGKDVELRCDPISGHTALYWYRQSLGQGLEFLIYFQGNSAPDKSGLPSDRFSAERTGGSVSTLTIQRTQQEDSAVYLCASSLLLAKNIQYFGAGTRLSVL.

The chain carries TRBV5-1 and TRBJ2-2, with 10 bases lining up with TRBD1. Germline V lookup: CDR1 SGHRS, CDR2 YFSETQ. V lost 7 bases, J lost 7 bases, and 7 bases stayed unmatched. The length of the CDR3 is 14 residues. The CDR3 DNA reads as TGCGCCAGCCGACAGGGGGCGCGTGTCGGGGAGCTGTTTTTT. It is translated as CASRQGARVGELFF. The complete variable domain, with remaining parts taken from reference TRBV5-1 and TRBJ2-2, reads KAGVTQTPRYLIKTRGQQVTLSCSPISGHRSVSWYQQTPGQGLQFLFEYFSETQRNKGNFPGRFSGRQFSNSRSEMNVSTLELGDSALYLCASRQGARVGELFFGEGSRLTVL.

This clonotype showed up just a few times. V and J are TRBV12-5 and TRBJ1-1; D is undetermined. V shed 6 bases and J shed 1 base, with 15 bases lying between them. Germline assignment: CDR1 LGHNT and CDR2 FRNRAP. The CDR3 has 15 amino acids. The CDR3: CASGLPTARNTEAFF. The DNA for the CDR3 is TGTGCTAGTGGGCTCCCCACGGCGAGGAACACTGAAGCTTTCTTT.

This clonotype came up a few times. The CDR3 reads CSARDSSGSGDEQYF. The CDR3 nucleotides read TGCAGTGCTAGAGATTCGAGCGGTAGCGGCGACGAGCAGTACTTC. The chain is built from TRBV20-1 and TRBJ2-7; possible D gene TRBD2, 6 bases. Deletions cut 0 bases from V and 5 bases from J, with 17 bases between. Looked up from germline, CDR1 is DFQATT and CDR2 is SNEGSKA (reference sequence). The CDR3 contains 15 residues.

This clonotype was picked up a small number of times. V gene TRBV28 combines with J gene TRBJ2-3; D is perhaps TRBD1 (6 bases). Per germline, CDR1 MDHEN and CDR2 SYDVKM. This CDR3 contains 14 residues. Trimming stripped 7 bases from V and 4 bases from J, with 15 bases between. CDR3 in DNA: TGTGCCAGCACCTCCGGACAGTTCCCAGATACGCAGTATTTT. Translating it yields CASTSGQFPDTQYF.

This chain connects TRBV20-1 to TRBJ2-5, with 8 positions matching TRBD2. The V and J ends lost 2 bases and 0 bases, in that order; junction bases with no gene match: 8. Germline V lookup: CDR1 DFQATT, CDR2 SNEGSKA (reference sequence). This CDR3 contains 16 residues. The CDR3 region is CSARILAGGHQETQYF. CDR3 bases: TGCAGTGCTAGAATCCTAGCGGGTGGGCACCAAGAGACCCAGTACTTC.

In its sample, this clonotype was seen a few times. The genes are TRBV9 and TRBJ2-1; no definite D call. V lost 6 bases and J lost 2, with 6 bases in between. CDR1 and CDR2 (germline): SGDLS, YYNGEE. This CDR3 has 12 residues. CDR3 amino acids: CASKVTYNEQFF. The CDR3, as DNA: TGTGCCAGCAAGGTTACCTACAATGAGCAGTTCTTC.

In this sample, this clonotype turned up a few times. The chain joins TRBV5-1 to TRBJ2-3; D call uncertain. The V and J ends lost 5 bases and 7 bases respectively, with 17 bases between them. This CDR3 spans 14 amino acids. Looked up from germline, CDR1 is SGHRS and CDR2 is YFSETQ. Here the CDR3 reads CASRIDGSVNTQYF. The CDR3 region has the DNA TGCGCCAGCAGGATAGACGGATCCGTCAATACGCAGTATTTT.

This sequence joins TRBV5-1 and TRBJ2-4; weak D call: TRBD2 (7 bases). Trimming took off 4 bases at V and 0 bases at J, with 20 bases between the two ends. The CDR3 runs to 18 residues. Per germline, CDR1 SGHRS and CDR2 YFSETQ. The CDR3 protein is CASSVFGGREVAKNIQYF. For the CDR3, the DNA is TGCGCCAGCAGCGTTTTTGGGGGCCGGGAGGTAGCCAAAAACATTCAGTACTTC. Together with reference TRBV5-1 and TRBJ2-4, the CDR3 gives the full variable domain: KAGVTQTPRYLIKTRGQQVTLSCSPISGHRSVSWYQQTPGQGLQFLFEYFSETQRNKGNFPGRFSGRQFSNSRSEMNVSTLELGDSALYLCASSVFGGREVAKNIQYFGAGTRLSVL.

The chain carries TRBV12-3 or TRBV12-4 and TRBJ2-2, with 8 bases matching TRBD1. V was clipped by 5 bases and J by 0 bases; unmatched bases: 5. The CDR3 has 16 amino acids. The CDR3 DNA reads as TGTGCCAGCAGTCCCAACAGGGGGACGAACACCGGGGAGCTGTTTTTT. Its translation is CASSPNRGTNTGELFF.

This clonotype was counted only a few times. The rearrangement uses TRBV20-1 and TRBJ2-1; D gene ambiguous. This CDR3 is 11 amino acids long. Trimming removed 6 bases at V and 15 bases at J, with 18 bases between. CDR1 and CDR2 (germline): DFQATT, SNEGSKA (reference sequence). The CDR3 reads CSAPGPTRVFF. The DNA of the CDR3 is TGCAGTGCCCCAGGACCCACTCGGGTGTTCTTC.

In its sample, this clonotype was seen a few times. The chain combines TRBV5-1 with TRBJ2-5; 8 bases line up with TRBD2. The germline V gene encodes CDR1 SGHRS and CDR2 YFSETQ. This CDR3 contains 15 residues. J was trimmed by 2 bases and V by 3 bases; bases with no gene match: 6. The CDR3: CASSSGLGKQETQYF. DNA for the CDR3: TGCGCCAGCAGCTCGGGACTAGGAAAACAAGAGACCCAGTACTTC.

This clonotype was found a few times. This rearrangement joins TRBV7-8 to TRBJ2-5; no clear D. Per the germline V gene, CDR1 is SGHVS and CDR2 is FQNEAQ. V gave up 5 bases and J gave up 0 bases, with 13 bases separating them. The CDR3 is made up of 15 amino acids. CDR3 in DNA: TGTGCCAGCAGCCCTTGGTTCGACTACCAAGAGACCCAGTACTTC. Translation: CASSPWFDYQETQYF.

This clonotype was counted a single time. V gene TRBV29-1 combines with J gene TRBJ2-5, with D maybe TRBD2 (5 bases). Germline V gene sequence: CDR1 SQVTM, CDR2 ANQGSEA. The V end lost 2 bases, the J end lost 5 bases, and 15 bases lay between the germline ends. The CDR3 totals 14 residues. The CDR3 loop reads CSVEKGRGLETQYF. CDR3 coding DNA: TGCAGCGTTGAAAAGGGCAGAGGGTTGGAGACCCAGTACTTC. The full variable domain, completed using reference TRBV29-1 and TRBJ2-5, is SAVISQKPSRDICQRGTSLTIQCQVDSQVTMMFWYRQQPGQSLTLIATANQGSEATYESGFVIDKFPISRPNLTFSTLTVSNMSPEDSSIYLCSVEKGRGLETQYFGPGTRLLVL.

This sequence joins TRBV27 and TRBJ2-7, with 7 bases aligning to TRBD1. Germline V gene lookup returns CDR1 MNHEY and CDR2 SMNVEV (reference sequence). With 6 bases clipped from V and 2 bases from J, the junction kept 10 bases outside the gene matches. This CDR3 contains 15 residues. The CDR3 loop is CASRGFETGTYEQYF. Written as DNA, the CDR3 is TGTGCCAGCAGAGGGTTCGAGACAGGGACCTACGAGCAGTACTTC.